This is a list of T cell receptor beta chains from one sample in a study of T cell changes during pregnancy in multiple sclerosis. Here immunoSEQ multiplex PCR was the method, and the copy in TCRdb shows in-frame clones only, minus some. Of just under 80,000 clones in the sample, over 80% were seen once. Sequencing was performed on peripheral blood, taken in the first trimester of pregnancy. These receptors were taken from a female donor with multiple sclerosis, enrolled in a pregnancy study. Each CDR3 is given with its conserved first and last residue. D genes are given only for firm matches. The listing skips clone size in some rows; elsewhere it reads once, few, many or a size class.

J gene	D gene	clone size	V gene	CDR3 protein	CDR3 DNA
TRBJ1-2	TRBD1	NA	TRBV9	CASSVEPGGGYGYTF	TGTGCCAGCAGCGTAGAGCCAGGGGGCGGGTATGGCTACACCTTC
TRBJ1-2	NA	NA	TRBV28	CAARQGGILGYTF	TGTGCCGCAAGGCAGGGAGGGATCTTAGGCTACACCTTC
TRBJ1-4	NA	NA	TRBV10-2	CASSTLPGEKLFF	TGCGCCAGCAGTACGCTCCCGGGGGAAAAACTGTTTTTT
TRBJ2-1	NA	NA	TRBV19	CASSIVRGSSEDSEQFF	TGTGCCAGTAGTATAGTACGGGGAAGTAGCGAGGACTCTGAGCAGTTCTTC
TRBJ2-3	NA	NA	TRBV29-1	CSVGSVGVRITDTQYF	TGCAGCGTTGGCTCGGTGGGAGTGAGAATCACAGATACGCAGTATTTT
TRBJ2-5	NA	NA	TRBV2	CASSELTGYQETQYF	TGTGCCAGCAGTGAGTTGACTGGGTACCAAGAGACCCAGTACTTC
TRBJ2-7	NA	NA	TRBV7-9	CASSRDSEQYF	TGTGCCAGCAGTCGCGATTCGGAGCAGTACTTC
TRBJ2-7	NA	NA	TRBV7-2	CASSPIGQQFILF	TGTGCCAGCAGCCCTATAGGACAGCAATTCATCTTATTC
TRBJ1-2	TRBD1	NA	TRBV19	CASSAPGQGNYGYTF	TGTGCCAGTAGTGCGCCGGGACAGGGGAACTATGGCTACACCTTC
TRBJ2-5	TRBD1	NA	TRBV7-9	CASSFHRGRETQYF	TGTGCCAGCAGCTTTCACAGGGGACGGGAGACCCAGTACTTC
TRBJ2-1	NA	once	TRBV29-1	CSVEEGRYSYNEQFF	TGCAGCGTTGAAGAGGGGCGGTATTCCTACAATGAGCAGTTCTTC
TRBJ2-5	TRBD1	NA	TRBV4-1	CASSHLQGAHRQETQYF	TGCGCCAGCAGCCACCTCCAGGGGGCGCATCGGCAAGAGACCCAGTACTTC
TRBJ1-1	NA	NA	TRBV2	CASSAEGRSTEAFF	TGTGCCAGCAGTGCTGAGGGGAGGTCCACTGAAGCTTTCTTT
TRBJ2-3	NA	NA	TRBV21-1	CASSMSLATVMQDTTVMQDTQYF	TGTGCCAGCAGCATGTCATTAGCTACAGTCATGCAAGATACGACAGTCATGCAAGATACGCAGTATTTT
TRBJ2-1	TRBD2	NA	TRBV5-1	CASSLSSGSFSRGQFF	TGCGCCAGCAGCTTGTCTAGCGGGAGTTTTTCTCGAGGGCAGTTCTTC
TRBJ2-1	NA	NA	TRBV5-4	CASSLGQGAENEQFF	TGTGCCAGCAGCTTGGGGCAGGGCGCGGAAAATGAGCAGTTCTTC
TRBJ1-1	TRBD1	few	TRBV5-4	CASSQGAGDTEAFF	TGTGCCAGCAGCCAGGGGGCGGGGGACACTGAAGCTTTCTTT
TRBJ2-3	TRBD2	NA	TRBV11-3	CASSLAAAAGPTDTQYF	TGTGCCAGCAGCTTAGCAGCCGCAGCGGGGCCCACAGATACGCAGTATTTT
TRBJ2-1	TRBD2	once	TRBV5-1	CASSFGTSGGRRGNEQFF	TGCGCCAGCAGTTTTGGGACTAGCGGGGGGCGCCGGGGGAATGAGCAGTTCTTC
TRBJ1-1	NA	once	TRBV4-1	CASSRGNTEAFF	TGCGCCAGCTCTCGGGGGAACACTGAAGCTTTCTTT
TRBJ1-1	NA	NA	TRBV5-4	CASSPAGTGNTEAFF	TGTGCCAGCAGCCCGGCGGGGACTGGGAACACTGAAGCTTTCTTT
TRBJ1-5	NA	NA	TRBV19	CASRKAGYSNQPQHF	TGTGCCAGTAGGAAGGCAGGCTATAGCAATCAGCCCCAGCATTTT
TRBJ2-7	NA	NA	TRBV2	CASSKSSYEQYF	TGTGCCAGCTCCAAGAGCTCCTACGAGCAGTACTTC
TRBJ2-2	NA	NA	TRBV29-1	CSVEDSRGAGELFF	TGCAGCGTTGAAGATAGCCGTGGGGCCGGTGAGCTGTTTTTT
TRBJ2-5	TRBD1	NA	TRBV5-1	CASSSGQKETQYF	TGCGCCAGCAGCTCGGGACAGAAAGAGACCCAGTACTTC
TRBJ2-2	NA	once	TRBV6-6	CASRETGTGELFF	TGTGCCAGCAGAGAAACAGGGACCGGGGAGCTGTTTTTT
TRBJ2-1	TRBD2	NA	TRBV5-4	CASSLGGGEQFF	TGTGCCAGCAGCTTGGGGGGGGGTGAGCAGTTCTTC
TRBJ1-5	NA	NA	TRBV5-4	CASSLMGRNQPQHF	TGTGCCAGCAGCTTGATGGGCAGGAATCAGCCCCAGCATTTT
TRBJ1-2	TRBD1	NA	TRBV5-4	CASSLTLGQGAFLNYGYTF	TGTGCCAGCAGCTTGACCCTAGGACAGGGGGCATTTTTAAACTATGGCTACACCTTC
TRBJ2-6	NA	NA	TRBV7-3	CASSTGHLGSGANVLTF	TGTGCCAGCAGCACGGGACACTTAGGCTCTGGGGCCAACGTCCTGACTTTC
TRBJ2-7	TRBD2	NA	TRBV14	CASSQGRVSDREDRYEQYF	TGTGCCAGCAGCCAAGGACGGGTTTCGGACCGGGAGGACCGCTACGAGCAGTACTTC
TRBJ1-2	TRBD1	NA	TRBV7-2	CASSSMQGARNGYTF	TGTGCCAGCAGCTCAATGCAGGGGGCGCGAAATGGCTACACCTTC
TRBJ1-1	TRBD1	NA	TRBV2	CASSEEQGATEAFF	TGTGCCAGCAGTGAGGAGCAGGGGGCCACTGAAGCTTTCTTT
TRBJ2-7	NA	NA	TRBV28	CASSFAGIAHEQYF	TGTGCCAGCAGTTTCGCAGGGATCGCCCACGAGCAGTACTTC
TRBJ2-6	TRBD1	NA	TRBV7-9	CASSFPGQGFAGANVLTF	TGTGCCAGCAGCTTTCCGGGACAGGGGTTCGCTGGGGCCAACGTCCTGACTTTC
TRBJ2-2	NA	few	TRBV13	CASSLGSDTGELFF	TGTGCCAGCAGCCTCGGGTCCGACACCGGGGAGCTGTTTTTT
TRBJ2-7	TRBD1	NA	TRBV7-9	CASSLDRYLAYEQYF	TGTGCCAGCAGCTTGGACAGGTATCTTGCCTACGAGCAGTACTTC
TRBJ2-1	NA	NA	TRBV28	CASSLTGSNNEQFF	TGTGCCAGCAGTTTGACGGGGTCCAACAATGAGCAGTTCTTC
TRBJ1-1	NA	NA	TRBV29-1	CSVLQRGTEAFF	TGCAGCGTTCTCCAACGGGGGACTGAAGCTTTCTTT
TRBJ1-4	NA	NA	TRBV2	CASSVLEKLFF	TGTGCCAGCAGTGTCCTAGAAAAACTGTTTTTT
TRBJ2-7	NA	NA	TRBV30	CAWSVGLVPYEQYF	TGTGCCTGGAGTGTGGGACTCGTCCCCTACGAGCAGTACTTC
TRBJ2-2	TRBD1	NA	TRBV18	CASSITGTGVTGELFF	TGTGCCAGCTCAATTACCGGGACAGGTGTAACCGGGGAGCTGTTTTTT
TRBJ1-5	TRBD1	NA	TRBV7-2	CASSHIIQDRGQRQPQHF	TGTGCCAGCAGCCATATAATTCAGGACAGGGGCCAGCGGCAGCCCCAGCATTTT
TRBJ1-5	NA	NA	TRBV27	CASSKGIGNQPQHF	TGTGCCAGCAGCAAGGGGATAGGGAATCAGCCCCAGCATTTT
TRBJ2-7	NA	few	TRBV5-4	CASSLSGQTYEQYF	TGTGCCAGCAGCTTGAGCGGACAGACCTACGAGCAGTACTTC
TRBJ1-5	NA	NA	TRBV6-1	CASSGPPGRGEQPQHF	TGTGCCAGCAGTGGGCCCCCGGGTAGGGGTGAACAGCCCCAGCATTTT
TRBJ2-7	NA	NA	TRBV4-3	CASSQGLHSYEQYF	TGCGCCAGCAGCCAAGGGCTGCACTCCTACGAGCAGTACTTC
TRBJ1-4	TRBD1	NA	TRBV7-2	CASSSIRDRTEKLFF	TGTGCCAGCAGCTCGATCCGGGACAGGACTGAAAAACTGTTTTTT
TRBJ2-7	NA	NA	TRBV27	CASSTQGLTYEQYF	TGTGCCAGCAGTACACAGGGACTAACCTACGAGCAGTACTTC
TRBJ2-1	TRBD2	NA	TRBV27	CASRTGTSGNEQFF	TGTGCCAGCAGAACAGGGACTAGCGGCAATGAGCAGTTCTTC
TRBJ1-6	NA	NA	TRBV7-2	CASSPQGQSSPLHF	TGTGCCAGCAGCCCACAGGGTCAGAGTTCACCCCTCCACTTT
TRBJ1-1	NA	NA	TRBV7-9	CASSFRDFGAFF	TGTGCCAGCAGCTTTCGGGACTTTGGGGCTTTCTTT
TRBJ1-4	NA	NA	TRBV7-9	CASSPLVLEKLFF	TGTGCCAGCAGCCCCTTAGTCCTCGAAAAACTGTTTTTT
TRBJ2-2	NA	NA	TRBV6-1	CASSEGTHTGELFF	TGTGCCAGCAGTGAGGGGACTCACACCGGGGAGCTGTTTTTT
TRBJ2-1	TRBD2	NA	TRBV5-1	CASSFIAGGFRLSSYNEQFF	TGCGCCAGCAGCTTCATAGCGGGAGGGTTCCGTTTGAGCTCCTACAATGAGCAGTTCTTC